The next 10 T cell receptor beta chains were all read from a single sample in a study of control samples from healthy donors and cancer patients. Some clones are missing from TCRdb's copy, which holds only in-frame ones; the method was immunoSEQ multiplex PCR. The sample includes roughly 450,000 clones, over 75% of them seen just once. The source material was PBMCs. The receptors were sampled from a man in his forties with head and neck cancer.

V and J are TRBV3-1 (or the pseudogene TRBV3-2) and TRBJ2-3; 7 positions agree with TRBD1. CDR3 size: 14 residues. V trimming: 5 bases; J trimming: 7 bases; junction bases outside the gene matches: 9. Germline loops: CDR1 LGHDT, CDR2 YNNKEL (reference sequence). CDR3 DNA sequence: TGTGCCAGCAGCTCAGACAGGGCCGTAAATACGCAGTATTTT. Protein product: CASSSDRAVNTQYF.

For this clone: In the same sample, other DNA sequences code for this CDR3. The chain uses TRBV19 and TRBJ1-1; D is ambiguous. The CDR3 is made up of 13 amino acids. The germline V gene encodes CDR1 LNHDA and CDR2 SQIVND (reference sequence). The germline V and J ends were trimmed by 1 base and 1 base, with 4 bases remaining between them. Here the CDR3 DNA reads TGTGCCAGTAGTATAGTTCGGAACACTGAAGCTTTCTTT. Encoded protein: CASSIVRNTEAFF.

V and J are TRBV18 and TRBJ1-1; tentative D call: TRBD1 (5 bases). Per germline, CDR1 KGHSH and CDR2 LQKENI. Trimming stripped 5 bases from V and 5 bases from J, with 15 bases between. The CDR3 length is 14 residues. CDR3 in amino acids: CASSALGGETEAFF. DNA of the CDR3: TGTGCCAGCTCAGCTCTCGGGGGGGAAACTGAAGCTTTCTTT.

CDR3 in amino acids: CASSLRAASGANVLTF. The CDR3 DNA is TGCGCCAGCAGCTTGAGGGCGGCCTCTGGGGCCAACGTCCTGACTTTC. V gene TRBV5-1 combines with J gene TRBJ2-6; unclear D gene. Trimming took 1 base from V and 0 from J, leaving 8 bases between them. CDR1 is SGHRS, CDR2 YFSETQ, per germline. This CDR3 is 16 amino acids long.

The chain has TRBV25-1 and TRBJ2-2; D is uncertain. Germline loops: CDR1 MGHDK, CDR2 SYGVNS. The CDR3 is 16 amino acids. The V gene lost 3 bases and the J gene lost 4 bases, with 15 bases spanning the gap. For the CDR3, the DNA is TGTGCCAGCAGTGAGGGCGGCCTCCCGACCACCGGGGAGCTGTTTTTT. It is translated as CASSEGGLPTTGELFF. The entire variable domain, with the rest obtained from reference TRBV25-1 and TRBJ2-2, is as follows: EADIYQTPRYLVIGTGKKITLECSQTMGHDKMYWYQQDPGMELHLIHYSYGVNSTEKGDLSSESTVSRIRTEHFPLTLESARPSHTSQYLCASSEGGLPTTGELFFGEGSRLTVL.

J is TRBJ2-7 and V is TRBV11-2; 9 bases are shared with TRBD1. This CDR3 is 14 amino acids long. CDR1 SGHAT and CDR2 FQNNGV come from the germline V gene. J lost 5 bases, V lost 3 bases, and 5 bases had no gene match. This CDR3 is CASSLWDRVDEQYF. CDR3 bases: TGTGCCAGCAGCTTGTGGGACAGGGTCGACGAGCAGTACTTC.

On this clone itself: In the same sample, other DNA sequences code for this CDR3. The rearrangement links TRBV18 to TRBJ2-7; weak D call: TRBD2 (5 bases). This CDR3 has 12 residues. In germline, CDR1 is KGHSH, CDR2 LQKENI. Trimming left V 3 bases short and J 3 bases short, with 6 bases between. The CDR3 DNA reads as TGTGCCAGCTCACCCGAGGGCTACGAGCAGTACTTC. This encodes CASSPEGYEQYF.

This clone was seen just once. The CDR3 loop is CASSYSVGDGDKKLFF. The DNA for the CDR3 is TGTGCCAGCAGTTACTCGGTGGGGGACGGTGATAAAAAACTGTTTTTT. This chain uses TRBV6-5 with TRBJ1-4; maybe TRBD1 (5 bases). Looked up from germline, CDR1 is MNHEY and CDR2 is SVGAGI. With 0 bases removed from V and 9 bases from J, the gap between germline ends came to 17 bases. This CDR3 is 16 amino acids long.

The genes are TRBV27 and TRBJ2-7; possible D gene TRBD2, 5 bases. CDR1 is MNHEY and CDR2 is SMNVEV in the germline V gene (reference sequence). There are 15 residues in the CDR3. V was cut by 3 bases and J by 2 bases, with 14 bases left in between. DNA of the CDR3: TGTGCCAGCAGTTTTCGTTCCGGGGTAGCCTACGAGCAGTACTTC. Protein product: CASSFRSGVAYEQYF.

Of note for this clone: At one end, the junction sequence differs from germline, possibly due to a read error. CDR3: CASSLSRVADTQYF. In DNA, the CDR3 is TGTGCCAGCAGTCTATCCAGGGTGGCCGATACGCAGTATTTT. This rearrangement joins TRBV27 to TRBJ2-3; D might be TRBD1 (5 bases). Looked up from germline, CDR1 is MNHEY and CDR2 is SMNVEV (reference sequence). The CDR3 covers 14 residues.